A single sample is the source of the 30 T cell receptor beta chains below, sequenced in a study of T cell responses to AZD1222 COVID-19 vaccine. Clones were read by immunoSEQ multiplex PCR, and TCRdb kept only the in-frame ones, dropping some. Among 150,000 to 200,000 clones, about 95% were seen once, and the ten largest hold about 0.64%. This specimen consisted of peripheral blood, obtained on day 0 of AZD1222 vaccination. These receptors were collected from an adult in good health.

This chain uses TRBV6-1 with TRBJ1-3; D might be TRBD1 (6 bases). There are 16 residues in the CDR3. Germline values: CDR1 MNHNS, CDR2 SASEGT. V lost 4 bases, J lost 0 bases, and 13 bases lay in between. The CDR3 loop is CASSATGRSSGNTIYF. The CDR3, as DNA: TGTGCCAGCAGTGCTACAGGGAGGAGCTCTGGAAACACCATATATTTT.

This sequence joins TRBV2 and TRBJ2-7, with TRBD1 matching over 10 bases. The CDR3 runs 17 residues. V lost 6 bases and J lost 5; bases outside the gene matches: 16. The V gene's germline CDR1 is SNHLY and CDR2 FYNNEI. CDR3 nucleotide sequence: TGTGCCAGCAGCTCTTTGGCAGACAGGGGGCGCCTAAACGAGCAGTACTTC. The encoded protein is CASSSLADRGRLNEQYF.

The J gene is TRBJ2-1, the V gene TRBV7-6; 13 bases are a match to TRBD2. The V and J ends lost 5 bases and 7 bases, in that order; junction bases with no gene match: 11. CDR3 length: 17 residues. In germline, CDR1 is SGHVS, CDR2 FNYEAQ. The CDR3, as DNA: TGTGCCAGCAGCAGGACCGTGACTAGCGGGAGGTCAAATGAGCAGTTCTTC. It yields the protein CASSRTVTSGRSNEQFF.

The chain is built from TRBV3-1 (or the pseudogene TRBV3-2) and TRBJ1-4; tentatively, D is TRBD1 (6 bases). Per germline, CDR1 LGHDT and CDR2 YNNKEL (reference sequence). The CDR3 totals 14 residues. V lost 4 bases, J lost 6 bases, and 12 bases lay in between. CDR3 DNA: TGTGCCAGCAGCCGGGGCCCAGGGGATGAAAAACTGTTTTTT. Translation: CASSRGPGDEKLFF.

V gene TRBV5-1 combines with J gene TRBJ1-1; a weak D match, TRBD1 (5 bases). Germline CDR1 and CDR2: SGHRS and YFSETQ. CDR3 length: 14 residues. V lost 2 bases to trimming and J lost 6 bases, with 14 bases between them. For the CDR3, the DNA is TGCGCCAGCAGCTTAGACGGGATGGGGCCTGAAGCTTTCTTT. It specifies CASSLDGMGPEAFF.

This CDR3 reads CASSFEDRVGSYNEQFF. CDR3 coding DNA: TGTGCCAGCAGCTTCGAGGACAGGGTCGGCTCCTACAATGAGCAGTTCTTC. The chain uses TRBV5-4 and TRBJ2-1, with 8 positions matching TRBD1. Germline V CDR1 and CDR2: SGHNT, YYREEE (reference sequence). The CDR3 has 17 residues. With V trimmed by 2 bases and J by 0 bases, 7 bases remained unmatched.

J is TRBJ2-1 and V is TRBV6-2 or TRBV6-3, with TRBD2 identical over 15 bases. V dropped 6 bases and J dropped 7; count of bases not matched to a gene: 7. Germline V lookup: CDR1 MNHEY, CDR2 SVGEGT. CDR3 length: 16 residues. Here the CDR3 reads CASSPTGTSGRNEQFF. Here the CDR3 DNA reads TGTGCCAGCAGCCCTACCGGGACTAGCGGGAGGAATGAGCAGTTCTTC.

The CDR3 reads CASSLDGAGAHTF. In DNA form, the CDR3 reads TGTGCCAGCAGCTTAGACGGGGCAGGGGCCCACACCTTC. The rearrangement joins TRBV7-9 to TRBJ1-2; D may be TRBD1 (6 bases). This CDR3 is built from 13 residues. CDR1 is SEHNR and CDR2 is FQNEAQ in the germline V gene (reference sequence). V lost 1 base to trimming and J lost 12 bases, with 15 bases between them. The full variable domain, completed using reference TRBV7-9 and TRBJ1-2, is DTGVSQNPRHKITKRGQNVTFRCDPISEHNRLYWYRQTLGQGPEFLTYFQNEAQLEKSRLLSDRFSAERPKGSFSTLEIQRTEQGDSAMYLCASSLDGAGAHTFGSGTRLTVV.

The chain uses TRBV27 and TRBJ2-2, with 7 bases identical to TRBD2. The CDR3 has 13 residues. Germline CDR1 and CDR2: MNHEY and SMNVEV (reference sequence). V lost 8 bases, J lost 3 bases, and 3 bases stayed unmatched. CDR3 in amino acids: CASGRGDTGELFF. The CDR3 DNA sequence: TGTGCCAGCGGGAGGGGCGACACCGGGGAGCTGTTTTTT.

This sequence joins TRBV5-1 and TRBJ2-1; a weak D match, TRBD1 (5 bases). This CDR3 region has 11 residues. CDR1 and CDR2 from the germline V gene are SGHRS and YFSETQ. Trimming shortened V by 5 bases and J by 7 bases, and 7 bases separated the two germline ends. The CDR3 loop is CASRQDNEQFF. The CDR3 DNA is TGCGCCAGCAGACAGGATAATGAGCAGTTCTTC.

The chain recombines TRBV24-1 with TRBJ1-2; tentative D call: TRBD1 (5 bases). This CDR3 is 13 amino acids long. Germline assignment: CDR1 KGHDR and CDR2 SFDVKD. Trimming removed 5 bases from V and 6 bases from J, with 12 bases in between. The CDR3 DNA reads as TGTGCCACCAGTGTTCGGGACTTTGATGGCTACACCTTC. The encoded protein is CATSVRDFDGYTF.

The rearrangement links TRBV10-2 to TRBJ2-3, with D unresolved. The germline V and J ends were trimmed by 4 bases and 4 bases, with 12 bases remaining between them. The CDR3 consists of 14 residues. Germline CDR1 WSHSY, CDR2 SAAADI. CDR3 in amino acids: CASSGWGRADTQYF. For the CDR3, the DNA is TGCGCCAGCAGTGGTTGGGGAAGGGCAGATACGCAGTATTTT.

This chain links TRBV3-1 (or the pseudogene TRBV3-2) with TRBJ1-4; tentatively, D is TRBD1 (5 bases). Trimming left V 1 base short and J 7 bases short, with 10 bases between. CDR1 is LGHDT and CDR2 is YNNKEL in the germline V gene (reference sequence). CDR3 length equals 14 residues. The CDR3 sequence is CASSQGGASEKLFF. For the CDR3, the DNA is TGTGCCAGCAGCCAAGGGGGCGCGAGTGAAAAACTGTTTTTT.

The chain is built from TRBV5-4 and TRBJ2-5; possible D gene TRBD2, 5 bases. Germline CDR1 SGHNT, CDR2 YYREEE (reference sequence). Between the trimmed V and J ends, which lost 0 bases and 5 bases, there was a span of 14 bases. The length of the CDR3 is 15 residues. CDR3 loop: CASSLGASYGETQYF. CDR3 DNA: TGTGCCAGCAGCTTGGGGGCTAGCTACGGGGAGACCCAGTACTTC. Variable domain in full (rest from reference TRBV5-4 and TRBJ2-5): ETGVTQSPTHLIKTRGQQVTLRCSSQSGHNTVSWYQQALGQGPQFIFQYYREEENGRGNFPPRFSGLQFPNYSSELNVNALELDDSALYLCASSLGASYGETQYFGPGTRLLVL.

The V and J genes are TRBV2 and TRBJ2-2; 11 bases map to TRBD2. V shed 11 bases and J 1 base; nucleotides not matched to a gene: 12. Germline CDR1 is SNHLY and CDR2 is FYNNEI. The CDR3 loop spans 17 amino acids. CDR3 region: CAARPTSGSRNTGELFF. CDR3 coding DNA: TGTGCCGCCCGCCCTACTAGCGGGAGTCGGAACACCGGGGAGCTGTTTTTT.

A single count supports this clone. The rearrangement joins TRBV27 to TRBJ2-2; 7 positions match TRBD1. Germline-derived CDR1 and CDR2 are MNHEY and SMNVEV (reference sequence). The CDR3 consists of 14 residues. J lost 4 bases, V lost 6 bases, and 5 bases had no gene match. The CDR3 sequence: CASRLTGPTGELFF. Written as DNA, the CDR3 is TGTGCCAGCAGGCTGACAGGGCCCACCGGGGAGCTGTTTTTT.

The rearrangement links TRBV9 to TRBJ1-2; a weak D match, TRBD1 (5 bases). Germline CDR1 reads SGDLS; CDR2 reads YYNGEE. Trimming removed 4 bases from V and 2 bases from J, with 18 bases in between. The CDR3 runs 16 residues. CDR3 in amino acids: CASSRQPQGVNYGYTF. CDR3 bases: TGTGCCAGCAGCCGCCAGCCTCAGGGAGTCAACTATGGCTACACCTTC. The full variable domain, completed using reference TRBV9 and TRBJ1-2, is DSGVTQTPKHLITATGQRVTLRCSPRSGDLSVYWYQQSLDQGLQFLIQYYNGEERAKGNILERFSAQQFPDLHSELNLSSLELGDSALYFCASSRQPQGVNYGYTFGSGTRLTVV.

This chain joins TRBV27 and TRBJ1-4; D is possibly TRBD1 (6 bases). The CDR3 has 15 residues. Trimming took off 6 bases at V and 3 bases at J, with 14 bases between the two ends. The germline V gene has CDR1 MNHEY and CDR2 SMNVEV (reference sequence). CDR3 in amino acids: CASRVGGWANEKLFF. CDR3 sequence (DNA): TGTGCCAGCAGAGTAGGGGGGTGGGCTAATGAAAAACTGTTTTTT.

The chain recombines TRBV5-4 with TRBJ2-7; a weak D match, TRBD1 (6 bases). Germline values: CDR1 SGHNT, CDR2 YYREEE (reference sequence). The CDR3 is 14 residues long. The ends were cut back, 5 bases at V and 2 bases at J, with 14 bases in the middle. The CDR3 sequence: CASREQGSTYEQYF. The CDR3 region has the DNA TGTGCCAGCAGGGAACAGGGATCAACCTACGAGCAGTACTTC.

This clone was recorded once. The rearrangement uses TRBV7-2 and TRBJ2-7; 9 nucleotides agree with TRBD2. Germline V lookup: CDR1 SGHTA, CDR2 FQGNSA. V lost 3 bases to trimming and J lost 5 bases; unmatched junction nucleotides: 8. This CDR3 is built from 15 residues. CDR3 region: CASSFTIAGENEQYF. The CDR3 DNA reads as TGTGCCAGCAGCTTCACCATAGCGGGAGAAAACGAGCAGTACTTC.

The CDR3 loop reads CAISSSTGSYTF. The CDR3 nucleotides are TGTGCCATCAGTTCTTCCACAGGGAGCTACACCTTC. This chain joins TRBV10-3 and TRBJ1-2; D is possibly TRBD1 (6 bases). This CDR3 has 12 residues. The germline gives CDR1 ENHRY, CDR2 SYGVKD. Trimming shortened V by 5 bases and J by 9 bases, and 13 bases separated the two germline ends.

The gene calls are TRBV9 and TRBJ1-2; tentative D call: TRBD1 (5 bases). This CDR3 region has 13 residues. Between the trimmed V and J ends, which lost 4 bases and 7 bases, there was a span of 14 bases. The germline V gene has CDR1 SGDLS and CDR2 YYNGEE. CDR3 DNA sequence: TGTGCCAGCAGCCCAGGGAGGGAAGGTGGCTACACCTTC. Protein: CASSPGREGGYTF. The full variable domain, its missing parts supplied by reference TRBV9 and TRBJ1-2, is DSGVTQTPKHLITATGQRVTLRCSPRSGDLSVYWYQQSLDQGLQFLIQYYNGEERAKGNILERFSAQQFPDLHSELNLSSLELGDSALYFCASSPGREGGYTFGSGTRLTVV.

This chain links TRBV12-5 with TRBJ1-5; no clear D gene. The CDR3 sequence is 14 residues long. CDR1 is LGHNT, CDR2 FRNRAP, per germline. The germline V and J ends were trimmed by 7 bases and 2 bases, with 12 bases remaining between them. CDR3 residues: CASAIRGGNQPQHF. The CDR3, as DNA: TGTGCTAGTGCCATACGGGGAGGCAATCAGCCCCAGCATTTT.

The chain employs TRBV29-1 and TRBJ1-1; no reliable D call. V shed 2 bases and J shed 1 base, with 11 bases lying between them. CDR1 is SQVTM and CDR2 is ANQGSEA in the germline V gene. CDR3 length equals 14 residues. The CDR3 sequence is CSVEKGYGNTEAFF. In nucleotides, the CDR3 is TGCAGCGTTGAAAAAGGATACGGGAACACTGAAGCTTTCTTT.

V is TRBV19 and J is TRBJ2-3; tentatively, D is TRBD1 (5 bases). CDR1 is LNHDA and CDR2 is SQIVND in the germline V gene (reference sequence). V dropped 10 bases and J dropped 6 bases, with 17 bases sitting between them. This CDR3 spans 13 amino acids. Here the CDR3 reads CATSFQGVDTQYF. For the CDR3, the DNA is TGTGCCACCTCCTTTCAAGGGGTGGATACGCAGTATTTT.

The V gene is TRBV30, the J gene TRBJ1-2, with a weak D call TRBD1 (5 bases). Deletions cut 4 bases from V and 0 bases from J, with 21 bases between. The CDR3 is made up of 17 amino acids. Germline V lookup: CDR1 GTSNPN, CDR2 SVGIG (reference sequence). CDR3 in amino acids: CAWIIRRGRNPNYGYTF. In nucleotides, the CDR3 is TGTGCCTGGATCATACGTAGGGGACGAAACCCTAACTATGGCTACACCTTC.

This clone is a singleton in its sample. The gene calls are TRBV18 and TRBJ1-2; D gene uncertain. The V gene lost 5 bases and the J gene lost 6 bases, with 16 bases spanning the gap. There are 14 residues in the CDR3. The germline gives CDR1 KGHSH, CDR2 LQKENI. The CDR3 sequence is CASSGVNVFDGYTF. For the CDR3, the DNA is TGTGCCAGCTCAGGGGTAAACGTATTTGATGGCTACACCTTC.

This clone was recorded once. The chain couples TRBV30 to TRBJ1-1; D uncertain. The CDR3 loop spans 11 amino acids. Trimming stripped 3 bases from V and 11 bases from J, with 13 bases between. Germline CDR1 GTSNPN, CDR2 SVGIG (reference sequence). The CDR3 DNA reads TGTGCCTGGAGCGCCGGGGTTACGGCTTTCTTT. Translation: CAWSAGVTAFF.

The chain recombines TRBV10-3 with TRBJ2-7; D is unresolved. This CDR3 has 17 residues. Between the trimmed V and J ends, which lost 0 bases and 3 bases, there was a span of 18 bases. Per the germline V gene, CDR1 is ENHRY and CDR2 is SYGVKD. Here the CDR3 reads CAISESLVNPSSYEQYF. CDR3 nucleotides: TGTGCCATCAGTGAGTCTTTAGTCAACCCCTCTAGCTACGAGCAGTACTTC.

J is TRBJ2-6 and V is TRBV7-9, with D hard to call. The CDR3 totals 18 residues. Germline V lookup: CDR1 SEHNR, CDR2 FQNEAQ (reference sequence). The germline V and J ends were trimmed by 0 bases and 4 bases, with 16 bases remaining between them. The CDR3 loop is CASSLAAGDGLGANVLTF. CDR3 in DNA: TGTGCCAGCAGCTTAGCCGCTGGGGATGGCCTCGGGGCCAACGTCCTGACTTTC.